The rows below give T cell receptor beta chains drawn from one sample of a study of blood T cell repertoires in COVID-19. Produced via immunoSEQ multiplex PCR; TCRdb's table is partial and in-frame only. Of 100,000 to 150,000 clones in the sample, about 70% were seen once. The sample consisted of peripheral blood. These receptors were obtained from an older woman with acute or convalescent COVID-19. The CDR3 runs from the conserved cysteine through the conserved F or W. A D gene is named only where the DNA matches it firmly. Only some rows state a clone size, as once, few, many or a class for expanded clones.

j_call: TRBJ1-2; d_call: -; clone_size: -; v_call: TRBV28; cdr3_aa: CASREVGRQGNGYTF; cdr3_nt: TGTGCCAGCAGAGAGGTAGGGAGGCAGGGCAATGGCTACACCTTC
j_call: TRBJ2-7; d_call: -; clone_size: -; v_call: TRBV6-5; cdr3_aa: CASRLGGGEQYF; cdr3_nt: TGTGCCAGCAGACTTGGGGGAGGAGAGCAGTACTTC
j_call: TRBJ1-6; d_call: -; clone_size: -; v_call: TRBV9; cdr3_aa: CASSVGVDNSPLHF; cdr3_nt: TGTGCCAGCAGCGTCGGTGTAGATAATTCACCCCTCCACTTT
j_call: TRBJ2-2; d_call: TRBD2; clone_size: many; v_call: TRBV28; cdr3_aa: CASRSRGVSTGELFF; cdr3_nt: TGTGCCAGCAGGAGTCGGGGGGTTTCGACCGGGGAGCTGTTTTTT
j_call: TRBJ2-3; d_call: -; clone_size: -; v_call: TRBV5-1; cdr3_aa: CASSPLGRAEDTQYF; cdr3_nt: TGCGCCAGCAGCCCCCTCGGCAGGGCTGAAGATACGCAGTATTTT
j_call: TRBJ2-1; d_call: -; clone_size: -; v_call: TRBV5-1; cdr3_aa: CASSIQGLDEQFF; cdr3_nt: TGCGCCAGCAGCATACAGGGTCTGGATGAGCAGTTCTTC
j_call: TRBJ1-1; d_call: -; clone_size: -; v_call: TRBV19; cdr3_aa: CASSIIDRIFTEAFF; cdr3_nt: TGTGCCAGTAGTATAATAGACAGGATTTTCACTGAAGCTTTCTTT
j_call: TRBJ2-1; d_call: -; clone_size: once; v_call: TRBV2; cdr3_aa: CASSASDEQFF; cdr3_nt: TGTGCCAGCAGTGCTTCGGATGAGCAGTTCTTC
j_call: TRBJ1-2; d_call: -; clone_size: once; v_call: TRBV14; cdr3_aa: CASSHGQNYGYTF; cdr3_nt: TGTGCCAGCAGCCACGGACAGAACTATGGCTACACCTTC
j_call: TRBJ2-1; d_call: -; clone_size: -; v_call: TRBV27; cdr3_aa: CASSLTGSYNEQFF; cdr3_nt: TGTGCCAGCAGTTTAACAGGCTCCTACAATGAGCAGTTCTTC
j_call: TRBJ1-5; d_call: TRBD1; clone_size: -; v_call: TRBV19; cdr3_aa: CASSPDRGTQPQHF; cdr3_nt: TGTGCCAGTAGTCCAGACAGGGGTACTCAGCCCCAGCATTTT
j_call: TRBJ2-1; d_call: TRBD2; clone_size: -; v_call: TRBV5-1; cdr3_aa: CASSLSFFTSGETHNEQFF; cdr3_nt: TGCGCCAGCAGCTTGTCCTTCTTCACTAGCGGGGAAACACACAATGAGCAGTTCTTC
j_call: TRBJ2-7; d_call: TRBD2; clone_size: -; v_call: TRBV6-5; cdr3_aa: CASSYGLAGGGNEQYF; cdr3_nt: TGTGCCAGCAGTTACGGGCTAGCGGGAGGTGGAAACGAGCAGTACTTC
j_call: TRBJ2-5; d_call: TRBD2; clone_size: -; v_call: TRBV15; cdr3_aa: CATSRGEGGETQYF; cdr3_nt: TGTGCCACCAGCAGAGGGGAGGGAGGGGAGACCCAGTACTTC
j_call: TRBJ1-1; d_call: TRBD1; clone_size: -; v_call: TRBV27; cdr3_aa: CASRTRGRNTEAFF; cdr3_nt: TGTGCCAGCAGGACCAGGGGGCGGAACACTGAAGCTTTCTTT
j_call: TRBJ1-2; d_call: TRBD1; clone_size: -; v_call: TRBV19; cdr3_aa: CASSPPRDRYGYTF; cdr3_nt: TGTGCCAGTAGCCCCCCGCGGGACAGGTATGGCTACACCTTC
j_call: TRBJ2-2; d_call: -; clone_size: -; v_call: TRBV5-6; cdr3_aa: CASSAGLGTGELFF; cdr3_nt: TGTGCCAGCAGCGCGGGGCTGGGCACCGGGGAGCTGTTTTTT
j_call: TRBJ1-1; d_call: -; clone_size: -; v_call: TRBV19; cdr3_aa: CASSSGVMNTEAFF; cdr3_nt: TGTGCCAGTAGTTCGGGGGTCATGAACACTGAAGCTTTCTTT
j_call: TRBJ2-3; d_call: TRBD1; clone_size: few; v_call: TRBV19; cdr3_aa: CASSIGTGSSTDTQYF; cdr3_nt: TGTGCCAGTAGTATTGGGACAGGGAGTAGCACAGATACGCAGTATTTT
j_call: TRBJ2-5; d_call: TRBD2; clone_size: -; v_call: TRBV28; cdr3_aa: CASSPPLAGVQETQYF; cdr3_nt: TGTGCCAGCAGCCCGCCACTAGCGGGGGTTCAAGAGACCCAGTACTTC
j_call: TRBJ2-1; d_call: -; clone_size: -; v_call: TRBV23-1; cdr3_aa: CASCRENEYHEQFF; cdr3_nt: TGCGCCAGTTGTCGGGAGAACGAGTACCATGAGCAGTTCTTC
j_call: TRBJ2-4; d_call: TRBD2; clone_size: few; v_call: TRBV12-3/TRBV12-4; cdr3_aa: CASSTQNGLAEDF; cdr3_nt: TGTGCCAGCAGTACCCAAAACGGACTAGCTGAAGACTTC
j_call: TRBJ1-6; d_call: -; clone_size: -; v_call: TRBV2; cdr3_aa: CASRPNWGVGNSPLHF; cdr3_nt: TGTGCCAGCAGACCGAACTGGGGGGTAGGTAATTCACCCCTCCACTTT
j_call: TRBJ1-2; d_call: TRBD1; clone_size: -; v_call: TRBV9; cdr3_aa: CASSEGQGNYGYTF; cdr3_nt: TGTGCCAGCAGCGAGGGACAGGGAAACTATGGCTACACCTTC
j_call: TRBJ2-5; d_call: -; clone_size: -; v_call: TRBV11-2; cdr3_aa: CASSLSTGETQYF; cdr3_nt: TGTGCCAGCAGCTTAAGTACCGGGGAGACCCAGTACTTC
j_call: TRBJ1-4; d_call: -; clone_size: -; v_call: TRBV7-9; cdr3_aa: CASSSWGATNEKLFF; cdr3_nt: TGTGCCAGCAGCTCTTGGGGGGCAACTAATGAAAAACTGTTTTTT
j_call: TRBJ2-7; d_call: -; clone_size: once; v_call: TRBV12-3/TRBV12-4; cdr3_aa: CASSRQRYEQYF; cdr3_nt: TGTGCCAGCAGTCGCCAGAGGTACGAGCAGTACTTC